The present T cell receptor (beta chain) was sequenced within a study of response to subunit inactivated influenza vaccine. TCRdb called the RT-PCR reads again in MiXCR, with one record for every CDR3 protein. The data show approximately 700,000 distinct CDR3 sequences, with around a sixth seen just once and approximately 10% held by the top ten. This CDR3 contains 18 residues. V trimming: 4 bases; J trimming: 8 bases; junction bases outside the gene matches: 16. Germline V gene sequence: CDR1 SGHRS, CDR2 YFSETQ. This receptor was identified in a man aged 45-65 years who received an inactivated influenza vaccine. This specimen consisted of PBMCs from blood, obtained 11 to 12 days after vaccination. This chain connects TRBV5-1 to TRBJ2-1; 12 bases map to TRBD2. In nucleotides, the CDR3 is TGCGCCAGCAGCACCAGACAGGGGGTACTAGCGGGAGGCTATGAGCAGTTCTTC. Encoded protein: CASSTRQGVLAGGYEQFF.